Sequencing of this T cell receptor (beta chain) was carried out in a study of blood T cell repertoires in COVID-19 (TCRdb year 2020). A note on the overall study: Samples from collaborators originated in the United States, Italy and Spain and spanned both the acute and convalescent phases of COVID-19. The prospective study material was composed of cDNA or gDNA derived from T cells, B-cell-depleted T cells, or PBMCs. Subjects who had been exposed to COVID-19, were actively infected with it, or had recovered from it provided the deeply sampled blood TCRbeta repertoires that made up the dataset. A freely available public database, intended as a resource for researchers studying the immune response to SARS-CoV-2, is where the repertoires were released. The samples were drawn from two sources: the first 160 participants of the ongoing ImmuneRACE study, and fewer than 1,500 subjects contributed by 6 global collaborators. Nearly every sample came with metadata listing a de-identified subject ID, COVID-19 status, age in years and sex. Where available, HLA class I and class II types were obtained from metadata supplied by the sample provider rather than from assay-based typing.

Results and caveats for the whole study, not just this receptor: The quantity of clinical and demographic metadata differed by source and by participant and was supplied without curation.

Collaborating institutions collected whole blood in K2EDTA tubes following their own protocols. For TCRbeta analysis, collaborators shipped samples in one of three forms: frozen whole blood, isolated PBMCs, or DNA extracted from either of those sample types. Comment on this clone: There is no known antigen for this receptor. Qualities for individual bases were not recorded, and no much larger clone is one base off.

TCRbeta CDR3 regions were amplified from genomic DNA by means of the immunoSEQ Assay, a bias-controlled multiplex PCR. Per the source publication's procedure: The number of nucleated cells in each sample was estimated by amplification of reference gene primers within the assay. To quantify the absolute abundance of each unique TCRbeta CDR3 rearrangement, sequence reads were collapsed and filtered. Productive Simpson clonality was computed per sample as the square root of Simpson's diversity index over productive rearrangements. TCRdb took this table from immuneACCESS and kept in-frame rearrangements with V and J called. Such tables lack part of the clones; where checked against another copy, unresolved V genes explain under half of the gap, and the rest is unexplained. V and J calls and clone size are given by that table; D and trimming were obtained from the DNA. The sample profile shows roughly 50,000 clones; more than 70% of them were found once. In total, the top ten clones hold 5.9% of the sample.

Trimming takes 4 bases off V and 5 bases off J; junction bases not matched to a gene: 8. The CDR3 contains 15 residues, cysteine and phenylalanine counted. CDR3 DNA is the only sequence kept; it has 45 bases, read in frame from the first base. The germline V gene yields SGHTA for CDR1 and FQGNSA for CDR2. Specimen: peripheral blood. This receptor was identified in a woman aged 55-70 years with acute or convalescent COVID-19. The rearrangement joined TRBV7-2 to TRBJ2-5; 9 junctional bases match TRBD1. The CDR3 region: CASSYGTGYTETQYF. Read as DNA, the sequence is TGTGCCAGCAGCTACGGGACAGGGTACACTGAGACCCAGTACTTC.